This T cell receptor beta chain was captured by sequencing in a study of T cell repertoires in cytomegalovirus infection. Background on the study: Shared public TCR beta signatures pointed to both CMV infection and a matching HLA type.

This CDR3 is 16 amino acids long. Trimming shortened V by 2 bases and J by 5 bases, and 16 bases separated the two germline ends. Looked up from germline, CDR1 is SGHTA and CDR2 is FQGTGA. From the reads, TCRdb called clonotypes with MiXCR, one entry per CDR3 protein. The table lists 310,000 or so distinct CDR3 sequences, around 10% of them singletons. This sequence joins TRBV7-3 and TRBJ2-1, with a weak D call TRBD2 (6 bases). Sequenced material: PBMCs. The clonotype comes from a human donor in good health (CMV status not recorded). Some clones in this sample may be carry-over from other donors' samples. The CDR3 DNA sequence: TGTGCCAGCAGCTTAGTTAGCGGCGATATCGACAATGAGCAGTTCTTC. Its protein product is CASSLVSGDIDNEQFF.